Listed here is a single T cell receptor beta chain. Its antigen remains unidentified. The sample is drawn from a study of CD8 T cells in Susac syndrome. The length of the CDR3 is 13 residues. Germline loops: CDR1 KGHDR, CDR2 SFDVKD. The V and J ends lost 7 bases and 1 base respectively, with 9 bases between them. cDNA came from approximately 0.5 to 1 ug RNA primed by random hexamers. An immunoSEQ multiplex PCR amplified TCR beta CDR3 over 54 Vbeta and 13 Jbeta. TCRdb reanalysed the immunoSEQ multiplex PCR reads using MiXCR and keeps one entry per CDR3 protein. The sample consists of about 94,000 distinct CDR3 sequences, about 95% of them appearing once. Study-level points and caveats: The authors acknowledged that their TCR sequencing and HLA analysis involved a relatively small number of individuals.

The specimen sequenced was CD4+ T cells from PBMCs. The rearrangement joins TRBV24-1 to TRBJ1-1; the D gene is possibly TRBD1 (5 bases). The clonotype was recovered from a human donor with Susac syndrome. For the CDR3, the DNA is TGTGCCACCAGGGATGGGGCGAACACTGAAGCTTTCTTT. It translates to CATRDGANTEAFF.